This T cell receptor (beta chain) was observed in a study of CD8 T cells in Susac syndrome. This CDR3 is built from 15 residues. The V segment lost 5 bases and the J segment 3 bases; nucleotides outside the gene matches: 8. Germline V CDR1 and CDR2: SGHAT, FQNNGV. When the RNA was reverse transcribed, random hexamers were used with an input of about 0.5 to 1 ug. From the immunoSEQ multiplex PCR reads, TCRdb called clonotypes with MiXCR, one entry per CDR3 protein. The sample contains 90,000 to 150,000 distinct CDR3 sequences, 85% to 95% of which appear only once. TCR beta from blood CD8+ and CD4+ T cells was sequenced. TEMRA cells were FACS-enriched, and CD8+ and CD4+ T cells were isolated negatively.

J is TRBJ2-7 and V is TRBV11-2; 9 bases are shared with TRBD1. This receptor was obtained from a human donor with multiple sclerosis. Specimen: CD4+ T cells from PBMCs. CDR3 residues: CASSPWEGQGYEQYF. The CDR3 DNA sequence: TGTGCCAGCAGCCCTTGGGAGGGACAGGGCTACGAGCAGTACTTC.